This T cell receptor beta chain was identified in a study of beta chain features in type 1 diabetes. Study-wide points: The naive, central memory and Treg TCRB repertoires of patients appeared to be more similar to one another than those of healthy donors. There was a moderate but significant shortening of TCRB CDR3s in all four CD4+ subsets of Type 1 diabetes patients. PCR may have favored shorter templates equally in patients and controls.

As every portion of the isolated RNA was reverse transcribed, the sequencing read expressed TCRB transcripts. Profiling relied on immunoSEQ multiplex PCR, and the TCRdb table lists in-frame clones only, not all of them. The sample has roughly 290,000 clones, approximately 8% seen once. CDR3 length: 17 amino acids. CDR1 MNHEY and CDR2 SMNVEV come from the germline V gene (reference sequence). V was pared by 1 base and J by 1 base, with 7 bases of the junction left unmatched. This clone was counted only a few times. Its antigen is unidentified. The receptor comes from a woman younger than 35 in good health. The sample taken for sequencing was central memory CD4+ T cells from blood. V is TRBV27 and J is TRBJ1-5; 7 nucleotides line up with TRBD1. CDR3 DNA: TGTGCCAGCAGTTTATTCTCAGGGGGGGGAAGCAATCAGCCCCAGCATTTT. Its protein is CASSLFSGGGSNQPQHF.